This TCR beta chain appears in the sequencing data of a study of blood T cell repertoires in COVID-19. As for the study in general: The United States, Italy and Spain supplied acute and convalescent COVID-19 samples. From T cells, B-cell-depleted T cells, or PBMCs came the material, which was cDNA or gDNA.

Adults between roughly 18 and 95 years of age took part from 24 US areas. Germline V CDR1 and CDR2: SGHRS, YFSETQ. Trimming shortened V by 0 bases and J by 7 bases, and 14 bases separated the two germline ends. The CDR3 extends over 14 amino acids. In the original processing: Using reference gene primer amplification, nucleated cell counts were estimated. The assay was immunoSEQ multiplex PCR, and TCRdb's table has in-frame clones only and misses some. Clonal size and the V and J genes are those of that table, whereas D and trimming came from the DNA. The top ten clones hold about a tenth of a sample with more than 300,000 clones, 89% of them seen once.

Sequencing input: PBMCs or T cells enriched from blood (not recorded which). V gene TRBV5-1 combines with J gene TRBJ2-7; perhaps TRBD2 as D (5 bases). This sequence was found in a woman younger than 45 who had recovered from COVID-19. CDR3 region: CASSLDFPRREQYF. The CDR3 DNA is TGCGCCAGCAGCTTGGATTTTCCACGGAGGGAGCAGTACTTC.